These 8 T cell receptor beta chains came from one sample sequenced in a study of T cell clonotyping in hematopoietic cell transplantation (dated by TCRdb to the early 2020s). The library relied on the immunoSEQ multiplex PCR assay. Drawn from immuneACCESS, this table holds only the in-frame rearrangements with V and J called that TCRdb kept. Clones are partly lost; checked studies trace under half to an unresolved V gene and leave the rest unexplained. The sample contains thousands of clones, around 27% of them found a single time. 14% of the sample is held by the ten biggest clonotypes. The time point label corresponds to: 180 days after allo-HCT. Here the sequenced sample was peripheral blood mononuclear cells, taken 180 days after allogeneic stem cell transplant. Receptors originate from a male patient in his 40s who had an allogeneic stem cell transplant from an unrelated donor, so the T cells may come from the graft donor. Some clones in this sample may be carry-over from other donors' samples.

The sample holds a few counts of this clone. The V and J genes are TRBV25-1 and TRBJ1-3; TRBD1 might be the D (6 bases). This CDR3 comprises 17 residues. V lost 3 bases and J 0 bases, leaving 15 bases between the germline ends. Germline CDR1 is MGHDK and CDR2 is SYGVNS. The CDR3 reads CASSDWGARHSGNTIYF. CDR3 sequence (DNA): TGTGCCAGCAGTGATTGGGGGGCAAGACACTCTGGAAACACCATATATTTT.

V and J are TRBV6-6 and TRBJ1-5; D uncertain. Germline loops: CDR1 MNHNY, CDR2 SVGAGI (reference sequence). V shed 5 bases and J shed 0 bases, with 8 bases lying between them. The CDR3 length is 14 residues. CDR3 amino acids: CASSPDHSNQPQHF. The CDR3, as DNA: TGTGCCAGCAGTCCAGACCATAGCAATCAGCCCCAGCATTTT.

This chain uses TRBV29-1 with TRBJ1-2; D gene ambiguous. The CDR3 loop spans 11 amino acids. Germline V gives CDR1 SQVTM, CDR2 ANQGSEA. V gave up 7 bases and J gave up 2 bases, with 8 bases separating them. CDR3 DNA: TGCAGCGCCGCGGGGAACTATGGCTACACCTTC. Protein product: CSAAGNYGYTF.

The chain links TRBV30 to TRBJ1-4; D perhaps matches TRBD1 (6 bases). Germline CDR1 GTSNPN, CDR2 SVGIG (reference sequence). V dropped 5 bases and J dropped 3 bases, with 16 bases sitting between them. The CDR3 has 15 amino acids. The chain's CDR3 is CAWSKLGGANEKLFF. Here the CDR3 DNA reads TGTGCCTGGTCCAAATTAGGGGGAGCTAATGAAAAACTGTTTTTT.

This clone was observed a handful of times. This chain connects TRBV6-5 to TRBJ1-2; no reliable D call. Germline values: CDR1 MNHEY, CDR2 SVGAGI. This CDR3 region has 14 residues. V was shortened by 8 bases and J by 4 bases, with 17 bases between the two germline ends. In nucleotides, the CDR3 is TGTGCCAGCGCGTTGGGGAGGTCCGCCTATGGCTACACCTTC. Translation gives CASALGRSAYGYTF.

This clone was counted a few times. Additional DNA sequences in this sample encode the identical CDR3. V and J are TRBV30 and TRBJ1-5; 8 nucleotides line up with TRBD1. Per germline, CDR1 GTSNPN and CDR2 SVGIG (reference sequence). Trimming cost V 2 bases and J 4 bases; bases outside gene matches: 7. This CDR3 has 15 residues. CDR3 bases: TGTGCCTGGAGTCTCCGGACAGGGCGGAATCAGCCCCAGCATTTT. Its protein product is CAWSLRTGRNQPQHF.

The rearrangement uses TRBV30 and TRBJ1-6; possibly TRBD1 for D (6 bases). CDR3 size: 15 residues. The germline V gene has CDR1 GTSNPN and CDR2 SVGIG (reference sequence). The V end lost 0 bases, the J end lost 8 bases, and 14 bases lay between the germline ends. The CDR3 nucleotides read TGTGCCTGGAGTGTGGGCCAGGGGTATGATTCACCCCTCCACTTT. This codes for CAWSVGQGYDSPLHF.

This clone appeared a few times. The genes are TRBV5-1 and TRBJ1-6; D unresolved. Germline V gene lookup returns CDR1 SGHRS and CDR2 YFSETQ. Trimming stripped 0 bases from V and 7 bases from J, with 5 bases between. The length of the CDR3 is 13 residues. CDR3 sequence (DNA): TGCGCCAGCAGCTTGGAGGTCAATTCACCCCTCCACTTT. Translation: CASSLEVNSPLHF.